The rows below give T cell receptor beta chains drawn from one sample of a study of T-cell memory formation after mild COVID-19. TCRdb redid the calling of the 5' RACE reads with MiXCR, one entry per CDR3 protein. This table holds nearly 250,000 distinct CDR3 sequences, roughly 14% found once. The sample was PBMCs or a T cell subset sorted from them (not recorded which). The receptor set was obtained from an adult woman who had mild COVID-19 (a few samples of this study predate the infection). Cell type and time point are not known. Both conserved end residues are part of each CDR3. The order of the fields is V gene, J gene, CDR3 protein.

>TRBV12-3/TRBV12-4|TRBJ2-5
CASSFGTGRKTQYF
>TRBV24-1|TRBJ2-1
CATSDVGSGRVNEQFF
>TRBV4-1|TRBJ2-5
CASSFGQGASWGETQYF
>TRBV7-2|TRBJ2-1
CASLTRDRLNEQFF
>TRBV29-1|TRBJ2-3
CSGKEAGGPDTQYF
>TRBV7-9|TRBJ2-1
CASRERKGIPNEQFF
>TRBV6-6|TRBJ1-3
CASSFGSSGNTIYF
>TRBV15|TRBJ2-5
CATSRELRGETQYF
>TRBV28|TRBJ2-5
CASNLAGPETQYF
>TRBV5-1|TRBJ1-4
CASSLQGTATNEKLFF
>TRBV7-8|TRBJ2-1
CASSLATSGRFHNEQFF
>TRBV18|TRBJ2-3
CASSPNRDGQYF
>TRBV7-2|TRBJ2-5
CASSFELGQGAETQYF
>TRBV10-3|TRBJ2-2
CAISESASGGSINTGELFF
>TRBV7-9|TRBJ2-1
CASSLNDYNEQFF
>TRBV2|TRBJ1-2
CASSEGWWANYGYTF
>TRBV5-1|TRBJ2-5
CASSLEEGETQYF
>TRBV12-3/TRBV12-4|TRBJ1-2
CASSFLGGGYTF
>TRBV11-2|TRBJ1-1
CASSHIQVAGTEAFF
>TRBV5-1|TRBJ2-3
CASTATGQGGNTQYF
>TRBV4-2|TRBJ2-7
CASSQRAGGPYEQYF
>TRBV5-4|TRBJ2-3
CASSALAGEDTQYF
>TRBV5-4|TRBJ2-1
CASSRARSGSSYNEQFF
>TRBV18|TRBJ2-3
CASSATSTDTQYF
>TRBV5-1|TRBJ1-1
CASRLSGENTEAFF
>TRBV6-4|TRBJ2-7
CASSDEGGRPKQYF
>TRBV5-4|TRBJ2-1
CASSQTAGGFNEQFF
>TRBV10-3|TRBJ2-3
CAINRLAGGSDTQYF
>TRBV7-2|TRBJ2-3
CASSPWTSGRWSTDTQYF
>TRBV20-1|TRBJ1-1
CRSGGPEAFF
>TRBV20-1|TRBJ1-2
CSARDSGQLTNYGYTF
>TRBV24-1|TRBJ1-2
CATSDFTANYGYTF
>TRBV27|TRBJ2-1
CASSLSGWYGQFF
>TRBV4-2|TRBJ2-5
CASSQEGTSGGVKTQYF
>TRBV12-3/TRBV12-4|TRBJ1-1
CASSSFGYRGDTEAFF
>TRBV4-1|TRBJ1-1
CASSQDRRGRITNTEAFF
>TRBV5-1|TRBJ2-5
CASSTLAGETQYF
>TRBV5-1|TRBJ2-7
CASQTGPSYEQYF
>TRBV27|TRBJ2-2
CASSGGTTGELFF
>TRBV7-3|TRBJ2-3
CASSLSRTSGSSDTQYF
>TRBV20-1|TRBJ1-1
CSASFLGAAFF
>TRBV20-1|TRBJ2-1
CSARAGTSSYNEQFF
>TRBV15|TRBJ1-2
CATSRDIANYGYTF
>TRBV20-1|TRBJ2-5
CSALPSGIRETQYF
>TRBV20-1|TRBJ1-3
CSANYRGALGNTIYF
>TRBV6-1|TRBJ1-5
CASSEGGNQPQHF
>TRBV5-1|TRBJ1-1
CASSGGERATEAFF
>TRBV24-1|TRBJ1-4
CATSDTGTGDEKLFF
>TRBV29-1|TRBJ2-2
CSVGQGQGATGELFF
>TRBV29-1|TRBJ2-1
CSVDYASGGPEQFF
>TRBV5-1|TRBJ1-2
CASSLETGNYGYTF
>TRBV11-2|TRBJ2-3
CASSRGRLGDTQYF
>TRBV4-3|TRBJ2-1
CASSQELAGGEQFF
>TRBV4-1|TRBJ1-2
CASSQASGGNYGYTF
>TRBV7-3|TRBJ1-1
CASRERPNTEAFF
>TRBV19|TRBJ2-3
CATSRRTGSGDTQYF
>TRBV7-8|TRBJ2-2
CASSRAGQGKWGELFF
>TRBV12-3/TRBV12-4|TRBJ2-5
CASNSRWDLPKETQYF